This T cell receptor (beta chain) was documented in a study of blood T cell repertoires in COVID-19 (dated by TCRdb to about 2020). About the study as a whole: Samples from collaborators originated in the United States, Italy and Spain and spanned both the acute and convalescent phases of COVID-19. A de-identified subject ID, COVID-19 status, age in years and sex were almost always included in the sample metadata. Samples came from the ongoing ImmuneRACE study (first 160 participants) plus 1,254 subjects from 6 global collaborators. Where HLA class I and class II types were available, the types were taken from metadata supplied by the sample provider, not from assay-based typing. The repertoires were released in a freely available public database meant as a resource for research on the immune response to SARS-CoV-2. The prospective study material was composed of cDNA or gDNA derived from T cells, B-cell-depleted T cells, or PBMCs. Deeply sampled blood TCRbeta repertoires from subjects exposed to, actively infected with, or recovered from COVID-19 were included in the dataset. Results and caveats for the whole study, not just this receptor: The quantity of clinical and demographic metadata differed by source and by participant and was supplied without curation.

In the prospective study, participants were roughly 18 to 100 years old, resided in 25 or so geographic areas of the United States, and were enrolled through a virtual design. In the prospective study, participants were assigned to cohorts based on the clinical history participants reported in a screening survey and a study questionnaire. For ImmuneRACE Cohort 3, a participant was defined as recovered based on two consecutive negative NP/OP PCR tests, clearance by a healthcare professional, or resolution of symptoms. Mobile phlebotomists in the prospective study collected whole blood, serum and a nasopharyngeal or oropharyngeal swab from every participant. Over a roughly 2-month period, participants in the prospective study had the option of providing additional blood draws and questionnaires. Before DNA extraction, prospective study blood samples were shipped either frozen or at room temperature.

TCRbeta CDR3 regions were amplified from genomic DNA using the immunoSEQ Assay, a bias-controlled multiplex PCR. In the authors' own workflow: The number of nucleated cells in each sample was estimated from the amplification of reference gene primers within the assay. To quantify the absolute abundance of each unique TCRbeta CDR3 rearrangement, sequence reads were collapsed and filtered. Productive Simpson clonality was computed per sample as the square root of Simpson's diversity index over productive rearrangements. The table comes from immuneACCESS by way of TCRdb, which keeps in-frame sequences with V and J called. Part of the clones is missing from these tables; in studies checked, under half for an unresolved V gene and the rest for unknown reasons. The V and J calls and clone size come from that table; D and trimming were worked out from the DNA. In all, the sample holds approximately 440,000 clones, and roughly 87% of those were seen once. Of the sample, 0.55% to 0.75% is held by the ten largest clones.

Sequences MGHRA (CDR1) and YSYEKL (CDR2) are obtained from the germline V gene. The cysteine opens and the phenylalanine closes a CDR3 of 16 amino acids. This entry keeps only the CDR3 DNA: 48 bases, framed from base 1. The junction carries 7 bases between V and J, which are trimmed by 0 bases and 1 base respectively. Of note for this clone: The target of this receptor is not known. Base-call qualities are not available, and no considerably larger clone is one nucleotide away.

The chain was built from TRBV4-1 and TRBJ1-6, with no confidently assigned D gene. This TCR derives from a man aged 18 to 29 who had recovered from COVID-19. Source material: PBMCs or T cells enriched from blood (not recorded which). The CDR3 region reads CASSQERGSYNSPLHF. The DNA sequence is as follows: TGCGCCAGCAGCCAAGAGCGGGGATCCTATAATTCACCCCTCCACTTT.